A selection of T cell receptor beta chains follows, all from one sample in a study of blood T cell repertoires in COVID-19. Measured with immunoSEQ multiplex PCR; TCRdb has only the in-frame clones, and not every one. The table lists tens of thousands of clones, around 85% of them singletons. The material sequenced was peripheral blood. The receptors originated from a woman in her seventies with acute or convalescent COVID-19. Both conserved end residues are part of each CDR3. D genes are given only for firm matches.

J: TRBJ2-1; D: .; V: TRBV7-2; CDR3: CASTRVGSNNEQFF
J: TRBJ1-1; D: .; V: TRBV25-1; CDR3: CASSVAGWAFF
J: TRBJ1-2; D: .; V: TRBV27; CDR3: CASSRRGLIYGYTF
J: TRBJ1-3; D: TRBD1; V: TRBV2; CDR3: CASSEVDRGSNSGNTIYF
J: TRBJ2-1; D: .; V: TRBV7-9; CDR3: CASSLARRTYNEQFF
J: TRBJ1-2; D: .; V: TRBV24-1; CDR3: CATSDPSTGIKGGYTF
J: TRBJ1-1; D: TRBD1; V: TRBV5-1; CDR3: CASSLGQGYTEAFF
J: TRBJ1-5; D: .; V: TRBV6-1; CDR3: CASSEVGRGSQPQHF
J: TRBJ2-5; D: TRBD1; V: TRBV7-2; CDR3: CASSSARQGATKTQYF
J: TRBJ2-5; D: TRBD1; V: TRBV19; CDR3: CASSPTGVETQYF
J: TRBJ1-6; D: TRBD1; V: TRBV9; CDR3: CASSVEGTVVSPLHF
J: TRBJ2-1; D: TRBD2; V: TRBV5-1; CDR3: CASSETSGSGLGQFF
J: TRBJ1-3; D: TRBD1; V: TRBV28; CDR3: CASSKPGTGEGTIYF
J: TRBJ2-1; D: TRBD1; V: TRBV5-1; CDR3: CASGDLPGQGAGEQFF
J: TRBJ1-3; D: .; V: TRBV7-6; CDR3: CASSFRGPGNTIYF
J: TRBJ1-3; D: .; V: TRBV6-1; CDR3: CASSEVVGVTGNTIYF
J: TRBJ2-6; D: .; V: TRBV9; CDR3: CASSPRYGDSGANVLTF
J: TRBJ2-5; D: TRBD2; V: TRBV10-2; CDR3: CASTELAGGTLQETQYF
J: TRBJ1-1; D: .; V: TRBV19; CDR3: CASRYSGDEAFF
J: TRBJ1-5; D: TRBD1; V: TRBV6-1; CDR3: CASSEDWDRPYSNQPQHF
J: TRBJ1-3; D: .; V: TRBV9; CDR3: CASSVAGQSSSGNTIYF
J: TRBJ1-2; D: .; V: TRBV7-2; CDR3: CASSFDRKNYGYTF
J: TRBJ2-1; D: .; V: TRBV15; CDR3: CATSSGASRYNEQFF